This is a list of T cell receptor beta chains from one sample in a study of read filtering for tumor transcriptome and immune sequencing. TCRdb re-called the reads with MiXCR, one entry per CDR3 protein. This sample carries fewer than 30,000 distinct CDR3 sequences, about 15% of them seen once, and the ten largest clones take about 45%. The sample consisted of a population of CD138-negative cells sorted from bone marrow. Receptors were obtained from a donor at least 40 years old with multiple myeloma. Each CDR3 is given with its conserved first and last residue. Fields, in order: CDR3 protein, clone size, V gene, J gene. Size is omitted from some rows. Given values are once, few, many or a class for expanded clones.

cdr3_aa: CASSPGQTVGEQFF
clone_size: many
v_call: TRBV18
j_call: TRBJ2-1

cdr3_aa: CVTVGRTDTQYF
clone_size: many
v_call: TRBV6-5
j_call: TRBJ2-3

cdr3_aa: CASSSGHANTGELFF
clone_size: many
v_call: TRBV5-1
j_call: TRBJ2-2

cdr3_aa: CASSYSPGNNEQFF
clone_size: few
v_call: TRBV6-2/TRBV6-3
j_call: TRBJ2-1

cdr3_aa: CASSLGGEAFF
clone_size: many
v_call: TRBV7-9
j_call: TRBJ1-1

cdr3_aa: CAWSPQGSQPQHF
clone_size: -
v_call: TRBV30
j_call: TRBJ1-5

cdr3_aa: CSARIGQSLTEAFF
clone_size: many
v_call: TRBV20-1
j_call: TRBJ1-1

cdr3_aa: CASSPRGLAGAPDTQYF
clone_size: many
v_call: TRBV4-2
j_call: TRBJ2-3

cdr3_aa: CASSLHRTSEGNEQFF
clone_size: many
v_call: TRBV11-3
j_call: TRBJ2-1

cdr3_aa: CSVARGDTEAFF
clone_size: many
v_call: TRBV29-1
j_call: TRBJ1-1

cdr3_aa: CASSTWNYNNEQFF
clone_size: many
v_call: TRBV6-2/TRBV6-3
j_call: TRBJ2-1

cdr3_aa: CASSPFLGQGDPEALF
clone_size: -
v_call: TRBV18
j_call: TRBJ1-1

cdr3_aa: CASRKAAGPDTQYF
clone_size: many
v_call: TRBV6-5
j_call: TRBJ2-3

cdr3_aa: CASSPSYLAGGAEEQFF
clone_size: many
v_call: TRBV6-2/TRBV6-3
j_call: TRBJ2-1

cdr3_aa: CASSGSAGYTGELFF
clone_size: many
v_call: TRBV2
j_call: TRBJ2-2

cdr3_aa: CASSFEPRPTDTQYF
clone_size: many
v_call: TRBV7-2
j_call: TRBJ2-3

cdr3_aa: CAIRGTESYEQYF
clone_size: many
v_call: TRBV10-3
j_call: TRBJ2-7

cdr3_aa: CASSVTPGEGEKLFF
clone_size: many
v_call: TRBV9
j_call: TRBJ1-4

cdr3_aa: CASSLGAGTSPYEQYF
clone_size: many
v_call: TRBV7-6
j_call: TRBJ2-7

cdr3_aa: CASSFSYDEQYF
clone_size: many
v_call: TRBV7-9
j_call: TRBJ2-7

cdr3_aa: CASSLEAAGELFF
clone_size: many
v_call: TRBV11-2
j_call: TRBJ2-2

cdr3_aa: CASSYSRKGYEQYF
clone_size: many
v_call: TRBV6-5
j_call: TRBJ2-7

cdr3_aa: CASSQGSPRILSEQFF
clone_size: medium-sized
v_call: TRBV14
j_call: TRBJ2-1

cdr3_aa: CASSLGAVYYGYTF
clone_size: many
v_call: TRBV5-5
j_call: TRBJ1-2

cdr3_aa: CSVEETGTGLEQYF
clone_size: many
v_call: TRBV29-1
j_call: TRBJ2-7

cdr3_aa: CSVAFESREAFF
clone_size: many
v_call: TRBV29-1
j_call: TRBJ1-1

cdr3_aa: CAWSAPTVPYEQYF
clone_size: -
v_call: TRBV30
j_call: TRBJ2-7

cdr3_aa: CASSEGQANTEAFF
clone_size: many
v_call: TRBV18
j_call: TRBJ1-1

cdr3_aa: CAISVSLYNEQFF
clone_size: few
v_call: TRBV10-3
j_call: TRBJ2-1

cdr3_aa: CASSGLAGELGELFF
clone_size: -
v_call: TRBV10-2
j_call: TRBJ2-2

cdr3_aa: CASSDVQLRGTEAFF
clone_size: many
v_call: TRBV28
j_call: TRBJ1-1

cdr3_aa: CGALQGAYYEQYF
clone_size: -
v_call: TRBV20-1
j_call: TRBJ2-7

cdr3_aa: CASAWTSGSHEQYF
clone_size: many
v_call: TRBV6-6
j_call: TRBJ2-7

cdr3_aa: CASSPPLGTGGSEQYF
clone_size: few
v_call: TRBV28
j_call: TRBJ2-7

cdr3_aa: CASSLPDEVLGRRNTEAFF
clone_size: many
v_call: TRBV27
j_call: TRBJ1-1

cdr3_aa: CASLPGDLGTEAFF
clone_size: many
v_call: TRBV28
j_call: TRBJ1-1

cdr3_aa: CATSDYNEQFF
clone_size: many
v_call: TRBV24-1
j_call: TRBJ2-1

cdr3_aa: CASSLWQLRKNTEAFF
clone_size: many
v_call: TRBV5-4
j_call: TRBJ1-1

cdr3_aa: CASSLGPSGDTGETQYF
clone_size: many
v_call: TRBV7-9
j_call: TRBJ2-5

cdr3_aa: CNVGSATGVRNEQFF
clone_size: -
v_call: TRBV29-1
j_call: TRBJ2-1

cdr3_aa: CASSLFAGFGNSPLHF
clone_size: many
v_call: TRBV14
j_call: TRBJ1-6

cdr3_aa: CSACHLGQGKEPQHF
clone_size: many
v_call: TRBV20-1
j_call: TRBJ1-5

cdr3_aa: CASSTDLNQPQHF
clone_size: -
v_call: TRBV7-2
j_call: TRBJ1-5

cdr3_aa: CASSFQSSGRFPETQYF
clone_size: many
v_call: TRBV7-9
j_call: TRBJ2-5

cdr3_aa: CASPDAGDGVLYNEQFF
clone_size: many
v_call: TRBV19
j_call: TRBJ2-1